This T cell receptor beta chain originates from a study of identical twins. General study points: Twin-shared out-of-frame alpha sequences showed excess low generation probability. The more abundant beta clonotypes in cord blood had fewer insertions, and memory repertoires did not show this. With monozygotic twins, out-of-frame TCR alpha sharing exceeded what models estimated.

A remark on this clonotype: The antigen remains undetermined.

CDR3 length: 17 residues. Germline V gives CDR1 LGHNT, CDR2 FRNRAP. It was template switching that added a universal primer site, and there were unique molecular identifiers on the cDNA. In TCRdb, the 5' RACE reads were re-called with MiXCR into one record per CDR3 protein. The sample has approximately 1.8 million distinct CDR3 sequences, 25% to 35% seen once; the top ten hold about 0.3%. This receptor was obtained from a newborn girl in good health. Sequenced material: cord blood. The genes are TRBV12-5 and TRBJ2-1; TRBD1 or TRBD2 may be the D gene (5 bases each). The tail of the sequence fits TRBJ2-7 better, so the J call may be wrong. CDR3 DNA sequence: TGTGCTAGTGGTTTGTTAAACTCCCGGGACGGTTACAATGAGCAGTACTTC. Protein: CASGLLNSRDGYNEQYF.